This T cell receptor (beta chain) was captured in a study of CDR3 diversity in severe acne. This clonotype was seen only once. CDR1 and CDR2 from the germline V gene are ENHRY and SYGVKD. The CDR3 spans 13 residues. V was clipped by 3 bases and J by 5 bases, with 10 bases between them. TCRdb reprocessed the PCR reads with MiXCR, giving one entry per CDR3 protein. The sample has about 98,000 distinct CDR3 sequences, 51% seen once. This clonotype was obtained from a male donor with acne. V usage is TRBV10-3 and J usage is TRBJ1-1; weak D call: TRBD1 (6 bases). Sequencing input: blood. The chain's CDR3 is CAISDSRGTEAFF. For the CDR3, the DNA is TGTGCCATCAGTGACTCAAGGGGGACTGAAGCTTTCTTT.